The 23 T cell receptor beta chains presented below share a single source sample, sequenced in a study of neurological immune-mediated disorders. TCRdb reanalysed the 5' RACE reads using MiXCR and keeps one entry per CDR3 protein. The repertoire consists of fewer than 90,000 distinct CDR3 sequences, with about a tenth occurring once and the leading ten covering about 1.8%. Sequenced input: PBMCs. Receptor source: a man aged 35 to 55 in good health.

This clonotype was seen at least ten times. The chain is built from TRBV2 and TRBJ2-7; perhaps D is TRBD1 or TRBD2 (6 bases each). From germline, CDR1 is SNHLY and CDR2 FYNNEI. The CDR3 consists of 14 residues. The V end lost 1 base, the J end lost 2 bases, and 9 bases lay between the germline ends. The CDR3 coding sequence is TGTGCCAGCAGTGAAGAGGGGGGACCCTACGAGCAGTACTTC. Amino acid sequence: CASSEEGGPYEQYF.

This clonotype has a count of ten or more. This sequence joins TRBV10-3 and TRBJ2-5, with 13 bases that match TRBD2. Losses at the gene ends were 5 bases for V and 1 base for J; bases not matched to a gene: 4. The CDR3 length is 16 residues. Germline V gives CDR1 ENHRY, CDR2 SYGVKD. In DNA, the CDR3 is TGTGCCATCAGTAGGACTAGCGGGGGCTTCCAAGAGACCCAGTACTTC. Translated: CAISRTSGGFQETQYF.

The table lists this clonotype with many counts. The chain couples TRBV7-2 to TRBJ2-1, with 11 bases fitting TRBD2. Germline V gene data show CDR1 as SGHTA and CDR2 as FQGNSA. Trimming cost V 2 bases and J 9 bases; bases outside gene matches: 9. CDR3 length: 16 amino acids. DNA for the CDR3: TGTGCCAGCAGCTTAAACGGTCTAGCGGGGGGAGGTGAGCAGTTCTTC. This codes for CASSLNGLAGGGEQFF.

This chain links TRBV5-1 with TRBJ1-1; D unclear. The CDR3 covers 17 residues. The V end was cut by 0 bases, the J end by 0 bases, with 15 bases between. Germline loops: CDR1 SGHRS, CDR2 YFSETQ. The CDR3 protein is CASSLANGGSVNTEAFF. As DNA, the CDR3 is TGCGCCAGCAGCTTGGCCAATGGCGGATCAGTGAACACTGAAGCTTTCTTT.

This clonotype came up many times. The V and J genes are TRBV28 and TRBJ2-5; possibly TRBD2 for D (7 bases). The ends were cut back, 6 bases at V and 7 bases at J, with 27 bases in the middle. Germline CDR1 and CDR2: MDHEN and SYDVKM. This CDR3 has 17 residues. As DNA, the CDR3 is TGTGCCAGCAGCCCCGAGGGGGGGAGGAGCCCCCAGGGGACCCAGTACTTC. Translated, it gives CASSPEGGRSPQGTQYF.

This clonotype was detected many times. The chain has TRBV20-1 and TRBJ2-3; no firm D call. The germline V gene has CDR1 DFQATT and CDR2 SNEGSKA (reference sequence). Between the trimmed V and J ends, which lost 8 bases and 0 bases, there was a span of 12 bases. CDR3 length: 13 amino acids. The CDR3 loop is CSPNFPSTDTQYF. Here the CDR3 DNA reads TGCAGTCCTAATTTCCCTAGCACAGATACGCAGTATTTT.

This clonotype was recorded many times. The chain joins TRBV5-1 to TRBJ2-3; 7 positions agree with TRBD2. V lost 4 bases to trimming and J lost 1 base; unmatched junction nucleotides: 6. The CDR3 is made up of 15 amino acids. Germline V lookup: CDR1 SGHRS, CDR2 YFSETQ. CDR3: CASSPVSGGTDTQYF. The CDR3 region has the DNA TGCGCCAGCAGCCCCGTGAGCGGGGGCACAGATACGCAGTATTTT.

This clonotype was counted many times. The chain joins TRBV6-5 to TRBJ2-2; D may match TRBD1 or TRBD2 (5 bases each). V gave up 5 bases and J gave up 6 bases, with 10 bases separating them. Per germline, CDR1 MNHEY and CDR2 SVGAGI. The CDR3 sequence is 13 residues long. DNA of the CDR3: TGTGCCAGCAGTGGCTTGGGGGCCGGGGAGCTGTTTTTT. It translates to CASSGLGAGELFF.

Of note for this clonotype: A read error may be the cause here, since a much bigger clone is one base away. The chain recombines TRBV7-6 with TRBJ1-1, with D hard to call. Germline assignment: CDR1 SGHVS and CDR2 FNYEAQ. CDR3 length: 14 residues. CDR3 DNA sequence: TGTGCCAGCAGTCCCCCCCTTGGGAACACTGAAGGTTTCTTT. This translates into CASSPPLGNTEGFF.

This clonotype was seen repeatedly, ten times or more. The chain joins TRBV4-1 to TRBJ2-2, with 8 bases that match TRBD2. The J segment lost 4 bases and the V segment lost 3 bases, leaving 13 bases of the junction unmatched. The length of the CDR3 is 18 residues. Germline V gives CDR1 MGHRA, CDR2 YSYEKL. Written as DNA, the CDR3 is TGCGCCAGCAGCCACAGAGGCGCGCTAGCGGGTTCCACCGGGGAGCTGTTTTTT. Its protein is CASSHRGALAGSTGELFF.

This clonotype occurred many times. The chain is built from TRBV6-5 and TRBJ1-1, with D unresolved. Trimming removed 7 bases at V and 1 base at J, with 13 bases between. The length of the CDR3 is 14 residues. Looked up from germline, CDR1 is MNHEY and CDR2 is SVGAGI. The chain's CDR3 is CASTHNGGNTEAFF. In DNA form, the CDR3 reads TGTGCCAGCACCCACAACGGAGGGAACACTGAAGCTTTCTTT.

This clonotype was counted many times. CDR3 region: CASTPGLAGGGVETQYF. CDR3 coding DNA: TGCGCCAGCACCCCTGGCCTAGCGGGGGGCGGGGTCGAGACCCAGTACTTC. V gene TRBV5-1 combines with J gene TRBJ2-5; 11 bases agree with TRBD2. CDR1 and CDR2 (germline): SGHRS, YFSETQ. J gave up 5 bases and V 6 bases, and 15 bases lay outside the gene matches. This CDR3 has 17 residues.

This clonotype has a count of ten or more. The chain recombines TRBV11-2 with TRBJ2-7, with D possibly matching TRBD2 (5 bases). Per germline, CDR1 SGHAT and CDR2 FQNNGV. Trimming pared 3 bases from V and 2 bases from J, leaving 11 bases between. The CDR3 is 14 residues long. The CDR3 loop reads CASSLREGTYEQYF. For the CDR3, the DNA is TGTGCCAGCAGCTTGAGAGAGGGTACCTACGAGCAGTACTTC.

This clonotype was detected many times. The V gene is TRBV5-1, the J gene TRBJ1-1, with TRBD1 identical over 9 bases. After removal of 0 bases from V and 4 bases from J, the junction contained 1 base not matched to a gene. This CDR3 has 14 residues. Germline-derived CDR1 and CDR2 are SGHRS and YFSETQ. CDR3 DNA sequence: TGCGCCAGCAGCTTGGAGGGACAGGGCACTGAAGCTTTCTTT. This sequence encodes CASSLEGQGTEAFF.

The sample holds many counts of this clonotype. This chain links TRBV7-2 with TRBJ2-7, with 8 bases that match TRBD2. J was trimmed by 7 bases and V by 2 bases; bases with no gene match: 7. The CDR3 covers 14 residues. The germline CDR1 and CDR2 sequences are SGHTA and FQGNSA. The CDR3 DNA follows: TGTGCCAGCAGCTTACTGACGGGGGGGCAAGAGCAGTACTTC. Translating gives CASSLLTGGQEQYF.

CDR3 nucleotides: TGCAGTGCTATGGCCTTGGGGACAGGGGAAACTGAAGCTTTCTTT. Residues: CSAMALGTGETEAFF. The chain is built from TRBV20-1 and TRBJ1-1, with 10 bases lining up with TRBD1. The CDR3 extends over 15 amino acids. J was trimmed by 5 bases and V by 4 bases; bases with no gene match: 10. Looked up from germline, CDR1 is DFQATT and CDR2 is SNEGSKA (reference sequence).

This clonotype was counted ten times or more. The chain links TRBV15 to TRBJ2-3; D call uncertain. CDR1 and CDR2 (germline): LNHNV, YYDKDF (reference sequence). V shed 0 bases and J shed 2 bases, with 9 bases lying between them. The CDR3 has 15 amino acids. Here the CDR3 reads CATSRDRGVTDTQYF. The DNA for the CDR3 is TGTGCCACCAGCAGAGATCGTGGAGTCACAGATACGCAGTATTTT. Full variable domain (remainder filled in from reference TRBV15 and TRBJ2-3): DAMVIQNPRYQVTQFGKPVTLSCSQTLNHNVMYWYQQKSSQAPKLLFHYYDKDFNNEADTPDNFQSRRPNTSFCFLDIRSPGLGDTAMYLCATSRDRGVTDTQYFGPGTRLTVL.

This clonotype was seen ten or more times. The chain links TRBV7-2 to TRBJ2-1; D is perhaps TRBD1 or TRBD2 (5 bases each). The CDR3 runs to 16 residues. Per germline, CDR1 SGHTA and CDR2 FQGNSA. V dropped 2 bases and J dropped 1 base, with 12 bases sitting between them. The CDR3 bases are TGTGCCAGCAGCTTATCCACTGGGGGTTCCTACAATGAGCAGTTCTTC. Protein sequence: CASSLSTGGSYNEQFF.

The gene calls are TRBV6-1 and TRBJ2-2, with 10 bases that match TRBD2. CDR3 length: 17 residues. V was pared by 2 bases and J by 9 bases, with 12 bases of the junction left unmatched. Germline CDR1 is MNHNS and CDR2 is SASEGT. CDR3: CASSERGSGRRTRELFF. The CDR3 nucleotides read TGTGCCAGCAGTGAAAGGGGTAGCGGGAGGCGGACCAGGGAGCTGTTTTTT.

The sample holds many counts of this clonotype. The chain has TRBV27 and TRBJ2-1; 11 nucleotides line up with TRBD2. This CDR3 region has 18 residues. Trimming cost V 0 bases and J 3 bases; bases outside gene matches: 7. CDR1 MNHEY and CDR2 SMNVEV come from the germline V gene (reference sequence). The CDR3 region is CASSLSTLAGGSYNEQFF. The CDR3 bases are TGTGCCAGCAGTTTATCGACCCTAGCGGGAGGCAGCTACAATGAGCAGTTCTTC.

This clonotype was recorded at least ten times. CDR3 in amino acids: CASSESVSGYYEQYF. In DNA, the CDR3 is TGTGCCAGCAGTGAATCGGTTAGCGGTTACTACGAGCAGTACTTC. This rearrangement joins TRBV6-1 to TRBJ2-7, with D tentatively TRBD2 (6 bases). Trimming shortened V by 2 bases and J by 3 bases, and 14 bases separated the two germline ends. From germline, CDR1 is MNHNS and CDR2 SASEGT. The CDR3 totals 15 residues.

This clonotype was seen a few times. CDR3 loop: CASSEGRGDNEQFF. The CDR3 DNA follows: TGCGCCAGCAGTGAGGGCAGGGGAGACAATGAGCAGTTCTTC. V gene TRBV10-2 combines with J gene TRBJ2-1; tentative D call: TRBD1 (6 bases). The CDR3 runs 14 residues. Germline CDR1 and CDR2: WSHSY and SAAADI. V lost 2 bases to trimming and J lost 5 bases, with 10 bases between them.

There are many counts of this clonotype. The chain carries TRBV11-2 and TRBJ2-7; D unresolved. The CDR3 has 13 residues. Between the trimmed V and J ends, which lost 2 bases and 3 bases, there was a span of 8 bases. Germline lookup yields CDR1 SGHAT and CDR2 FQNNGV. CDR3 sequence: CASSLTQNYEQYF. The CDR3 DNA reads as TGTGCCAGCAGCTTAACCCAGAACTACGAGCAGTACTTC.